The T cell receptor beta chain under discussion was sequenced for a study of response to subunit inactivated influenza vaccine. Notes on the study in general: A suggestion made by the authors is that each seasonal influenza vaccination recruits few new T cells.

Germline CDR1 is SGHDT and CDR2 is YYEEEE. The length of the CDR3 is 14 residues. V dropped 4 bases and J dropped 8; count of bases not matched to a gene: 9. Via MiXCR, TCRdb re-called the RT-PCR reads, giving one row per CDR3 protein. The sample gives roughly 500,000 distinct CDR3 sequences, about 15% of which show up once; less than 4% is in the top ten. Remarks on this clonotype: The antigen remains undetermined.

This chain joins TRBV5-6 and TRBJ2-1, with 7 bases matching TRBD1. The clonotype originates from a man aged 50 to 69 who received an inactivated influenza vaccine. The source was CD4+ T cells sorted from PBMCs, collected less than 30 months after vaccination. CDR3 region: CASSQKNRGHEQFF. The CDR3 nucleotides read TGTGCCAGCAGCCAAAAGAACAGGGGACATGAGCAGTTCTTC.